This T cell receptor beta chain is from a study of blood T cell repertoires in COVID-19. Trimming pared 5 bases from V and 2 bases from J, leaving 8 bases between. Looked up from germline, CDR1 is SGHRS and CDR2 is YFSETQ. The CDR3 has 13 amino acids. The method was immunoSEQ multiplex PCR; TCRdb's version includes in-frame clones alone and lacks a portion of them. The table shows roughly 140,000 clones, with approximately 80% occurring only once. The TCR was taken from a human donor with acute or convalescent COVID-19. The donor label of this sample is uncertain. The sample taken for sequencing was peripheral blood. The rearrangement links TRBV5-1 to TRBJ1-5, with a tentative D call TRBD1 (6 bases). Here the CDR3 reads CASSGGGNQPQHF. For the CDR3, the DNA is TGCGCCAGCAGTGGGGGCGGCAATCAGCCCCAGCATTTT.